These T cell receptor beta chains were read from a single sample in a study of T cell responses to AZD1222 COVID-19 vaccine. The method was immunoSEQ multiplex PCR; TCRdb's version includes in-frame clones alone and lacks a portion of them. The sample has approximately 180,000 clones, approximately 94% seen once. The sample consisted of peripheral blood, taken on day 0 of AZD1222 vaccination. Receptors originate from an adult in good health. CDR3s include the opening cysteine and the closing phenylalanine or tryptophan. Each record gives: V gene, J gene, clone size, CDR3 length, D gene, CDR3 protein, CDR3 DNA. A D gene is named only where the DNA matches it firmly. A row's size may be missing; if present it is once, few, many or a size class.

v_gene: TRBV2
j_gene: TRBJ1-5
abundance: NA
len: 14
d_gene: NA
CDR3aa: CASSEGRSNQPQHF
CDR3nt: TGTGCCAGCAGTGAAGGGCGGAGCAATCAGCCCCAGCATTTT

v_gene: TRBV3-1/TRBV3-2
j_gene: TRBJ1-1
abundance: NA
len: 15
d_gene: NA
CDR3aa: CASSLGGADSPVPKF
CDR3nt: TGTGCCAGCAGCCTGGGAGGGGCAGACAGTCCCGTTCCTAAATTT

v_gene: TRBV7-9
j_gene: TRBJ1-1
abundance: NA
len: 14
d_gene: NA
CDR3aa: CASSLDLGNTEAFF
CDR3nt: TGTGCCAGCAGCTTAGACCTAGGGAACACTGAAGCTTTCTTT

v_gene: TRBV27
j_gene: TRBJ2-2
abundance: NA
len: 16
d_gene: NA
CDR3aa: CASSHSTGEVTGELFF
CDR3nt: TGTGCCAGCAGCCATTCAACAGGGGAGGTCACCGGGGAGCTGTTTTTT

v_gene: TRBV6-5
j_gene: TRBJ1-1
abundance: once
len: 14
d_gene: NA
CDR3aa: CASRTTRGAPEAFF
CDR3nt: TGTGCCAGCAGGACAACGAGGGGTGCGCCTGAAGCTTTCTTT

v_gene: TRBV3-1/TRBV3-2
j_gene: TRBJ2-7
abundance: NA
len: 13
d_gene: NA
CDR3aa: CASSQDAASEQYF
CDR3nt: TGTGCCAGCAGCCAAGACGCGGCTTCAGAGCAGTACTTC

v_gene: TRBV6-4
j_gene: TRBJ1-6
abundance: few
len: 13
d_gene: TRBD1
CDR3aa: CASSGDSNSPLHF
CDR3nt: TGTGCCAGCAGCGGGGACAGTAATTCACCCCTCCACTTT

v_gene: TRBV5-1
j_gene: TRBJ2-3
abundance: NA
len: 13
d_gene: NA
CDR3aa: CASSLAGTDTQYF
CDR3nt: TGCGCCAGCAGCTTGGCCGGGACAGATACGCAGTATTTT

v_gene: TRBV18
j_gene: TRBJ2-7
abundance: NA
len: 11
d_gene: NA
CDR3aa: CASSSRGEQYF
CDR3nt: TGTGCCAGCTCATCACGGGGCGAGCAGTACTTC

v_gene: TRBV12-3/TRBV12-4
j_gene: TRBJ2-1
abundance: NA
len: 12
d_gene: NA
CDR3aa: CASSSLEAEQFF
CDR3nt: TGTGCCAGCAGTTCCCTAGAGGCTGAGCAGTTCTTC

v_gene: TRBV18
j_gene: TRBJ1-1
abundance: NA
len: 14
d_gene: NA
CDR3aa: CASSLTTGNTEAFF
CDR3nt: TGTGCCAGCTCACTCACGACAGGGAACACTGAAGCTTTCTTT

v_gene: TRBV27
j_gene: TRBJ2-5
abundance: once
len: 15
d_gene: NA
CDR3aa: CASSYAGTTRETQYF
CDR3nt: TGTGCCAGCAGTTATGCGGGGACGACCAGAGAGACCCAGTACTTC

v_gene: TRBV7-9
j_gene: TRBJ2-2
abundance: NA
len: 14
d_gene: NA
CDR3aa: CASSFGRHSGELFF
CDR3nt: TGTGCCAGCAGCTTCGGACGTCACTCCGGGGAGCTGTTTTTT

v_gene: TRBV27
j_gene: TRBJ2-3
abundance: NA
len: 15
d_gene: NA
CDR3aa: CASSNSISGTDTQYF
CDR3nt: TGTGCCAGCAGCAATTCTATTAGCGGTACAGATACGCAGTATTTT

v_gene: TRBV30
j_gene: TRBJ2-1
abundance: NA
len: 12
d_gene: NA
CDR3aa: CAWSVSAKEQFF
CDR3nt: TGTGCCTGGAGTGTATCCGCTAAGGAGCAGTTCTTC

v_gene: TRBV7-9
j_gene: TRBJ2-7
abundance: NA
len: 15
d_gene: TRBD2
CDR3aa: CASSSTSGLPYEQYF
CDR3nt: TGTGCCAGCAGCTCGACTAGCGGGTTACCCTACGAGCAGTACTTC

v_gene: TRBV30
j_gene: TRBJ1-2
abundance: NA
len: 12
d_gene: NA
CDR3aa: CAWSVQGARSTF
CDR3nt: TGTGCCTGGAGTGTACAGGGTGCGAGGAGCACCTTC

v_gene: TRBV5-1
j_gene: TRBJ1-5
abundance: once
len: 14
d_gene: TRBD1
CDR3aa: CASSSTQGALPQHF
CDR3nt: TGCGCCAGCAGCTCTACACAGGGGGCCCTTCCCCAGCATTTT

v_gene: TRBV30
j_gene: TRBJ1-2
abundance: NA
len: 14
d_gene: NA
CDR3aa: CAWSGGTYSYGYTF
CDR3nt: TGTGCCTGGTCGGGAGGGACATACTCCTATGGCTACACCTTC

v_gene: TRBV7-9
j_gene: TRBJ2-5
abundance: NA
len: 17
d_gene: TRBD2
CDR3aa: CASSSLGGLVSRETQYF
CDR3nt: TGTGCCAGCAGCTCCCTCGGAGGACTAGTAAGTCGAGAGACCCAGTACTTC

v_gene: TRBV3-1/TRBV3-2
j_gene: TRBJ2-7
abundance: NA
len: 17
d_gene: TRBD2
CDR3aa: CASSQVHRTSGAYEQYF
CDR3nt: TGTGCCAGCAGCCAAGTCCATCGCACTAGCGGGGCCTACGAGCAGTACTTC

v_gene: TRBV6-1
j_gene: TRBJ2-1
abundance: few
len: 16
d_gene: NA
CDR3aa: CASSEAYGQRYNEQFF
CDR3nt: TGTGCCAGCAGTGAAGCTTACGGACAGAGATACAATGAGCAGTTCTTC

v_gene: TRBV11-2
j_gene: TRBJ2-1
abundance: NA
len: 19
d_gene: TRBD2
CDR3aa: CASNLNGLAGVRRYNEQFF
CDR3nt: TGTGCCAGCAACCTAAATGGACTAGCGGGAGTAAGACGGTACAATGAGCAGTTCTTC

v_gene: TRBV3-1/TRBV3-2
j_gene: TRBJ2-1
abundance: NA
len: 14
d_gene: NA
CDR3aa: CASSRTAGYNEQFF
CDR3nt: TGTGCCAGCAGCCGGACGGCGGGATACAATGAGCAGTTCTTC

v_gene: TRBV6-6
j_gene: TRBJ2-1
abundance: NA
len: 16
d_gene: NA
CDR3aa: CASSPPNSVAHNEQFF
CDR3nt: TGTGCCAGCAGCCCTCCTAATAGCGTCGCACACAATGAGCAGTTCTTC

v_gene: TRBV10-2
j_gene: TRBJ1-3
abundance: NA
len: 14
d_gene: NA
CDR3aa: CASSEQGSGNTIYF
CDR3nt: TGCGCCAGCAGTGAACAGGGATCTGGAAACACCATATATTTT

v_gene: TRBV3-1/TRBV3-2
j_gene: TRBJ1-2
abundance: NA
len: 17
d_gene: NA
CDR3aa: CASSQEITPILIYGYTF
CDR3nt: TGTGCCAGCAGCCAAGAAATCACTCCGATTCTCATCTATGGCTACACCTTC

v_gene: TRBV19
j_gene: TRBJ2-1
abundance: NA
len: 15
d_gene: TRBD2
CDR3aa: CASSPGLAGGEEQFF
CDR3nt: TGTGCCAGTTCACCGGGACTAGCGGGAGGTGAGGAGCAGTTCTTC

v_gene: TRBV2
j_gene: TRBJ2-1
abundance: NA
len: 14
d_gene: NA
CDR3aa: CASNERLSYNEQFF
CDR3nt: TGTGCCAGCAACGAGCGGCTATCCTACAATGAGCAGTTCTTC

v_gene: TRBV6-4
j_gene: TRBJ1-3
abundance: NA
len: 17
d_gene: NA
CDR3aa: CASSDSKYLRTGNTIYF
CDR3nt: TGTGCCAGCAGTGACTCGAAGTATCTGAGAACTGGAAACACCATATATTTT

v_gene: TRBV7-8
j_gene: TRBJ1-1
abundance: NA
len: 16
d_gene: TRBD1
CDR3aa: CASIQIPGQGATEAFF
CDR3nt: TGTGCCAGCATCCAAATTCCGGGACAGGGGGCCACTGAAGCTTTCTTT

v_gene: TRBV2
j_gene: TRBJ1-6
abundance: NA
len: 13
d_gene: NA
CDR3aa: CASSQGRESPLHF
CDR3nt: TGTGCCAGCAGCCAAGGACGGGAATCACCCCTCCACTTT

v_gene: TRBV5-4
j_gene: TRBJ1-1
abundance: NA
len: 15
d_gene: NA
CDR3aa: CASSPLLQGGTEAFF
CDR3nt: TGTGCCAGCAGCCCCCTTTTACAGGGAGGCACTGAAGCTTTCTTT

v_gene: TRBV10-2
j_gene: TRBJ2-1
abundance: NA
len: 16
d_gene: NA
CDR3aa: CASSEGGSVSYNEQFF
CDR3nt: TGCGCCAGCAGTGAGGGGGGTAGCGTCTCCTACAATGAGCAGTTCTTC

v_gene: TRBV18
j_gene: TRBJ2-5
abundance: NA
len: 17
d_gene: TRBD1
CDR3aa: CASSRMADRGFLETQYF
CDR3nt: TGTGCCAGCTCGCGAATGGCGGACAGGGGATTTCTCGAGACCCAGTACTTC

v_gene: TRBV7-2
j_gene: TRBJ1-1
abundance: NA
len: 15
d_gene: TRBD1
CDR3aa: CASSSGTGIGAEAFF
CDR3nt: TGTGCCAGCAGCTCAGGGACAGGGATTGGCGCTGAAGCTTTCTTT

v_gene: TRBV27
j_gene: TRBJ2-4
abundance: few
len: 13
d_gene: TRBD2
CDR3aa: CASSSLAENIQYF
CDR3nt: TGTGCCAGCAGTTCACTAGCGGAAAACATTCAGTACTTC

v_gene: TRBV30
j_gene: TRBJ1-2
abundance: NA
len: 13
d_gene: NA
CDR3aa: CAWSSGQGRGYTF
CDR3nt: TGTGCCTGGAGTTCCGGGCAGGGGAGGGGCTACACCTTC

v_gene: TRBV16
j_gene: TRBJ1-1
abundance: NA
len: 18
d_gene: NA
CDR3aa: CASSHYVRDRRMNTEAFF
CDR3nt: TGTGCCAGCAGCCATTACGTCCGGGACCGCCGTATGAACACTGAAGCTTTCTTT

v_gene: TRBV6-1
j_gene: TRBJ2-5
abundance: once
len: 17
d_gene: TRBD2
CDR3aa: CASSEAGLAGVLETQYF
CDR3nt: TGTGCCAGCAGTGAAGCAGGACTAGCGGGAGTATTAGAGACCCAGTACTTC

v_gene: TRBV5-4
j_gene: TRBJ1-5
abundance: NA
len: 13
d_gene: NA
CDR3aa: CASSLGENQPQHF
CDR3nt: TGTGCCAGCAGCTTGGGGGAGAATCAGCCCCAGCATTTT

v_gene: TRBV10-2
j_gene: TRBJ2-5
abundance: NA
len: 12
d_gene: NA
CDR3aa: CASRRRVETQYF
CDR3nt: TGCGCCAGCCGCAGACGTGTGGAGACCCAGTACTTC

v_gene: TRBV30
j_gene: TRBJ1-1
abundance: NA
len: 12
d_gene: NA
CDR3aa: CAWSEPNTEAFF
CDR3nt: TGTGCCTGGAGTGAGCCGAACACTGAAGCTTTCTTT

v_gene: TRBV5-6
j_gene: TRBJ1-3
abundance: NA
len: 14
d_gene: NA
CDR3aa: CASSLRRGRNTIYF
CDR3nt: TGTGCCAGCAGCTTGAGACGAGGGAGAAACACCATATATTTT

v_gene: TRBV24-1
j_gene: TRBJ1-2
abundance: NA
len: 16
d_gene: TRBD1
CDR3aa: CATSDQGAGANYGYTF
CDR3nt: TGTGCCACCAGTGATCAGGGGGCCGGGGCTAACTATGGCTACACCTTC

v_gene: TRBV7-9
j_gene: TRBJ2-6
abundance: once
len: 14
d_gene: NA
CDR3aa: CASNDHSGANVLTF
CDR3nt: TGTGCCAGCAACGATCACTCTGGGGCCAACGTCCTGACTTTC

v_gene: TRBV18
j_gene: TRBJ1-1
abundance: NA
len: 13
d_gene: NA
CDR3aa: CASSPPSWPGAFF
CDR3nt: TGTGCCAGCTCACCACCGAGCTGGCCCGGGGCTTTCTTT